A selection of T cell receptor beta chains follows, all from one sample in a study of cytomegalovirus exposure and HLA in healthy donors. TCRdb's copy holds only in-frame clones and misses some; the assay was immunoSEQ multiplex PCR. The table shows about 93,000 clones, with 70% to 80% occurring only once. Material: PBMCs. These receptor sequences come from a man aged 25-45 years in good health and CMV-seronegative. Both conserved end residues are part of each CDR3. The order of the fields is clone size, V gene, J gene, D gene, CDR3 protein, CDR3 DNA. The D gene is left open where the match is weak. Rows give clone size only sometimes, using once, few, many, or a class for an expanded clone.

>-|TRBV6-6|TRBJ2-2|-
CASSYSPGKAGELFF
TGTGCCAGCAGTTACTCCCCCGGGAAGGCCGGGGAGCTGTTTTTT
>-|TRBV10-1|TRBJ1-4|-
CASSEETVNEKLFF
TGCGCCAGCAGTGAGGAGACAGTTAATGAAAAACTGTTTTTT
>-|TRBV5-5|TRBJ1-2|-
CASSMGGGYGYTF
TGTGCCAGCAGCATGGGGGGGGGATATGGCTACACCTTC
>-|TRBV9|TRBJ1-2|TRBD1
CASSVGIGGQGYYGYTF
TGTGCCAGCAGCGTAGGAATCGGGGGACAGGGGTACTATGGCTACACCTTC
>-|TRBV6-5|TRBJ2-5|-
CASSPNRAETQYF
TGTGCCAGCAGTCCGAACAGGGCCGAGACCCAGTACTTC
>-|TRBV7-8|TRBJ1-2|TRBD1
CASSHTQGPNYGYTF
TGTGCCAGCAGCCACACACAGGGGCCTAACTATGGCTACACCTTC
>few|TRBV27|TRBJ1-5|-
CASSSSFNQPQHF
TGTGCCAGCAGTTCTTCCTTCAATCAGCCCCAGCATTTT
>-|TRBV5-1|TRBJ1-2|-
CASSVSGIDYGYTF
TGCGCCAGCAGCGTATCAGGGATTGACTATGGCTACACCTTC
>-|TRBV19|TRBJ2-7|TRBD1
CASRDNRGQPDAMTYEQYF
TGCGCCAGTAGAGACAACAGGGGCCAACCTGACGCCATGACCTACGAGCAGTACTTC
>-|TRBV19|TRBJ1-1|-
CASSIGTNTEAFF
TGTGCCAGTAGTATCGGGACAAACACTGAAGCTTTCTTT
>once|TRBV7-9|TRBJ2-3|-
CASSLVSSDTQYF
TGTGCCAGCAGCTTAGTATCTTCAGATACGCAGTATTTT
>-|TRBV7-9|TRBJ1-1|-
CASSLAQPGRILLNTEAFF
TGTGCCAGCAGCTTAGCTCAGCCAGGGCGTATTTTATTGAACACTGAAGCTTTCTTT
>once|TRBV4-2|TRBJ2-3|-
CASSQGRLSYTTDTQYF
TGTGCCAGCAGCCAAGGTCGGTTGAGTTATACCACAGATACGCAGTATTTT
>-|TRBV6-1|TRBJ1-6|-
CASSDQQGDNSPLHF
TGTGCCAGCAGTGATCAACAGGGAGATAATTCACCCCTCCACTTT
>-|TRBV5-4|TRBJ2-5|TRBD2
CASSGALSGGARLETQYF
TGTGCCAGCAGTGGGGCTTTGAGCGGGGGGGCTCGATTGGAGACCCAGTACTTC
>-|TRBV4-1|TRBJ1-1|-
CASSHTGRNTEAFF
TGCGCCAGCAGCCATACCGGTAGGAACACTGAAGCTTTCTTT
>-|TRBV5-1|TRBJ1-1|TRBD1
CASSPGQGLYVDTEAFF
TGCGCCAGCAGCCCCGGACAGGGTTTGTATGTGGACACTGAAGCTTTCTTT
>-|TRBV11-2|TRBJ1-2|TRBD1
CASSLSGTGGGGYTF
TGTGCCAGCAGCTTATCCGGGACAGGGGGGGGAGGCTACACCTTC
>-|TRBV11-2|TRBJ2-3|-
CASSLVFSFTDTQYF
TGTGCCAGCAGCTTAGTTTTCAGTTTCACAGATACGCAGTATTTT
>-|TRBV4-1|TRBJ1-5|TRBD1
CASSHGTGAFPSNQPQHF
TGCGCCAGCAGCCATGGGACAGGGGCCTTCCCCAGCAATCAGCCCCAGCATTTT
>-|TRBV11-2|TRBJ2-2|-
CASSTLGAAKPHTGELFF
TGTGCCAGCAGCACCCTCGGTGCGGCCAAACCCCACACCGGGGAGCTGTTTTTT
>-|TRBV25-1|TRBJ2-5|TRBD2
CASSGGVAGGTWTQYF
TGTGCCAGCAGTGGGGGGGTAGCGGGAGGTACTTGGACCCAGTACTTC
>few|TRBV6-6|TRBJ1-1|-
CASSYGAGLMNTEAFF
TGTGCCAGCAGTTACGGTGCAGGGCTTATGAACACTGAAGCTTTCTTT
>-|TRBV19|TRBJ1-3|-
CASSTTVGNTIYF
TGTGCCAGTAGTACCACGGTTGGAAACACCATATATTTT
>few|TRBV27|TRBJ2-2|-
CASGRSTGELFF
TGTGCCAGCGGGAGGAGCACCGGGGAGCTGTTTTTT
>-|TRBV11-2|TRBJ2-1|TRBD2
CASVGGSGSSYNEQFF
TGTGCCAGCGTTGGAGGTAGCGGGAGTTCATACAATGAGCAGTTCTTC
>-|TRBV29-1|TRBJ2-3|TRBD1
CSVIRTGTLTDTQYF
TGCAGCGTCATACGGACAGGGACCCTCACAGATACGCAGTATTTT
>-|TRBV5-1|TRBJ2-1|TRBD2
CASSSVAGYSYNEQFF
TGCGCCAGCAGCTCGGTAGCGGGATACTCCTACAATGAGCAGTTCTTC
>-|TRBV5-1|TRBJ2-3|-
CASERTPSYSTSTDTQYF
TGCGCCAGCGAAAGGACACCGAGCTACTCAACTAGCACAGATACGCAGTATTTT
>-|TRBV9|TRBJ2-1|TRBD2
CASSPRLASSSYNEQFF
TGTGCCAGCAGCCCCAGACTAGCGTCGAGCTCCTACAATGAGCAGTTCTTC
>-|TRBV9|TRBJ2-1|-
CASSSGGNANNEQFF
TGTGCCAGCAGCTCCGGGGGAAACGCAAACAATGAGCAGTTCTTC
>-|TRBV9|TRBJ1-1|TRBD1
CASSVLGQGFFDLEAFF
TGTGCCAGCAGCGTATTAGGACAGGGGTTTTTTGACTTGGAGGCTTTCTTT
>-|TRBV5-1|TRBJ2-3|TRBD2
CASSLAGTSGESTDTQYF
TGCGCCAGCAGCTTGGCGGGGACTAGCGGGGAAAGCACAGATACGCAGTATTTT
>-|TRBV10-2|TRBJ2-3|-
CASSVRQVTDTQYF
TGCGCCAGCAGTGTGAGACAGGTCACAGATACGCAGTATTTT
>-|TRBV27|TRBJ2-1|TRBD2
CASSPGTSGGNEQFF
TGTGCCAGCAGTCCGGGGACTAGCGGGGGGAATGAGCAGTTCTTC
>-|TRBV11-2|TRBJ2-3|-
CASSYGTFPSTDTQYF
TGTGCCAGCAGCTACGGGACATTCCCTAGCACAGATACGCAGTATTTT
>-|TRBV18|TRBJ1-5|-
CASSLHPGEQPQHF
TGTGCCAGCTCACTACACCCAGGGGAACAGCCCCAGCATTTT
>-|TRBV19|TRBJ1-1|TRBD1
CASSPTGGRTEAFF
TGTGCCAGTAGCCCGACAGGGGGCAGGACTGAAGCTTTCTTT
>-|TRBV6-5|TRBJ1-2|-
CASVLGANYGYTF
TGTGCCAGTGTTTTAGGAGCTAACTATGGCTACACCTTC
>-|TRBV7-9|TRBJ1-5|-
CASSHGGSNQPQHF
TGTGCCAGCAGCCACGGAGGGAGCAATCAGCCCCAGCATTTT
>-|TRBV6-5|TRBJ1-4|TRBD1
CASSYGDRRHEKLFF
TGTGCCAGCAGTTACGGGGACAGGCGACATGAAAAACTGTTTTTT